This TCR beta chain was obtained from a study of blood T cell repertoires in COVID-19. Study in general: From the United States, Italy and Spain came samples of acute and convalescent COVID-19. PBMCs, B-cell-depleted T cells, or T cells provided the cDNA or gDNA that made up the material.

Trimming cost V 1 base and J 5 bases, with 11 bases left between them. The CDR3 totals 14 residues. Looked up from germline, CDR1 is SGDLS and CDR2 is YYNGEE. The count of this clone is one. In the original analysis: Amplified reference gene primers provided the basis for estimating nucleated cell counts. Profiled with immunoSEQ multiplex PCR; TCRdb holds only in-frame clones, not every one. V and J calls plus clone size are reproduced from that table; the DNA served to infer D and trimming. The table has 120,000 or so clones, over 75% seen once. Material for sequencing was peripheral blood. This TCR was recovered from a woman of 80 years or more with acute or convalescent COVID-19. This chain uses TRBV9 with TRBJ2-3; D remains unclear. The CDR3 coding sequence is TGTGCCAGCAGCGTAACTCCGGGTGGAGATACGCAGTATTTT. Protein sequence: CASSVTPGGDTQYF.